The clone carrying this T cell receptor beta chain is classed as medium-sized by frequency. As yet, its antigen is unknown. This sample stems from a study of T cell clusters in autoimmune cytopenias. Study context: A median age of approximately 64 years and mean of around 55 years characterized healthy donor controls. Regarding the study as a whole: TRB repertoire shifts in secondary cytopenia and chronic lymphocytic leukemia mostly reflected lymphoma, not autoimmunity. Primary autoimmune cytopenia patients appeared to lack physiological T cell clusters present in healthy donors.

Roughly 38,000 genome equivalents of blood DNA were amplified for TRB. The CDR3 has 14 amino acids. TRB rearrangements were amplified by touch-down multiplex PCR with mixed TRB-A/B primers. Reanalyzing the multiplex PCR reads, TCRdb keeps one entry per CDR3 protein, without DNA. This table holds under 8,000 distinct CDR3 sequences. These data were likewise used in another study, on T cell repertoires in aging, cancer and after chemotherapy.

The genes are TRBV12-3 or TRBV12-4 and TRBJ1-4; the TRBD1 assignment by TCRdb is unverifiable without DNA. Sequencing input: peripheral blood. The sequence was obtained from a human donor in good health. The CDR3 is CASSLNRGNEKLFF.